These T cell receptor beta chains were read from a single sample in a study of shared clonotypes between healthy human individuals. The method was immunoSEQ multiplex PCR; TCRdb's version includes in-frame clones alone and lacks a portion of them. Here the sample spans over a million clones, around 97% being singletons. What was sequenced was naive CD4+ T cells sorted from blood. These TCRs come from a man aged 25 to 40 in good health. Both conserved end residues are part of each CDR3. D genes are given only for firm matches. Expanded clones get a size class; other rows say once, few or many, or leave the size out.

>TRBD1|TRBV7-9|TRBJ2-7|once|14
CASSIDREVYEQYF
TGTGCCAGCAGCATCGACAGGGAAGTCTACGAGCAGTACTTC
>NA|TRBV9|TRBJ2-5|NA|17
CASSAKPWVGSQETQYF
TGTGCCAGCAGCGCAAAACCATGGGTTGGCAGCCAAGAGACCCAGTACTTC
>NA|TRBV5-1|TRBJ2-3|NA|14
CASSLPDAWDTQYF
TGCGCCAGCAGCTTGCCGGACGCGTGGGATACGCAGTATTTT
>TRBD2|TRBV15|TRBJ2-1|NA|15
CATSRVASGSHEQFF
TGTGCCACCAGCAGAGTTGCTAGCGGTTCTCATGAGCAGTTCTTC
>NA|TRBV5-1|TRBJ1-1|NA|15
CASSWRDVGGTEAFF
TGCGCCAGCAGCTGGAGGGACGTCGGAGGTACTGAAGCTTTCTTT
>NA|TRBV28|TRBJ1-1|NA|15
CASTPAFGVNTEAFF
TGTGCCAGCACGCCCGCATTTGGGGTGAACACTGAAGCTTTCTTT
>NA|TRBV9|TRBJ2-1|NA|14
CASSVRGPYNEQFF
TGTGCCAGCAGCGTAAGGGGCCCCTACAATGAGCAGTTCTTC
>NA|TRBV18|TRBJ2-3|NA|13
CAGLNSKADTQYF
TGTGCCGGCCTAAATTCGAAAGCGGATACGCAGTATTTT
>NA|TRBV7-2|TRBJ1-5|NA|12
CASSLDNQPQHF
TGTGCCAGCAGCTTAGACAATCAGCCCCAGCATTTT
>NA|TRBV6-1|TRBJ2-1|NA|15
CASSGVGGNYNEQFF
TGTGCCAGCAGTGGGGTCGGCGGGAACTACAATGAGCAGTTCTTC
>NA|TRBV9|TRBJ2-1|NA|15
CASSVVDGSYNEQFF
TGTGCCAGCAGCGTAGTAGACGGCTCCTACAATGAGCAGTTCTTC
>TRBD1|TRBV7-7|TRBJ2-1|NA|13
CASSQTGGGEQFF
TGTGCCAGCAGCCAGACAGGGGGAGGTGAGCAGTTCTTC
>NA|TRBV6-6|TRBJ1-5|NA|13
CASSSRDLSAQHF
TGTGCCAGCAGTTCCCGAGACCTATCAGCCCAGCATTTT
>NA|TRBV14|TRBJ2-7|NA|13
CASSQVGLYEQYF
TGTGCCAGCAGCCAAGTCGGACTCTACGAGCAGTACTTC
>NA|TRBV10-2|TRBJ2-2|NA|14
CASTDLPRTGELFF
TGCGCCAGCACCGACTTACCAAGAACCGGGGAGCTGTTTTTT
>TRBD1|TRBV6-1|TRBJ1-2|NA|13
CASSEQGARGYTF
TGTGCCAGCAGTGAACAGGGGGCGCGTGGCTACACCTTC
>NA|TRBV6-6|TRBJ1-1|NA|13
CASRSVGVTGAFF
TGTGCCAGTCGGTCAGTCGGAGTGACGGGAGCTTTCTTT
>NA|TRBV7-2|TRBJ2-7|NA|12
CASSHDNYEQYF
TGTGCCAGCAGCCACGACAACTACGAGCAGTACTTC
>NA|TRBV14|TRBJ2-1|NA|15
CASSQDLFRYNEQFF
TGTGCCAGCAGCCAAGATCTGTTCAGGTACAATGAGCAGTTCTTC
>NA|TRBV5-1|TRBJ1-4|NA|13
CASSAQAKEKLFF
TGCGCCAGCAGCGCGCAGGCTAAAGAAAAACTGTTTTTT
>TRBD2|TRBV19|TRBJ2-1|NA|12
CATGLAYNEQFF
TGTGCCACCGGACTAGCCTACAATGAGCAGTTCTTC
>NA|TRBV5-6|TRBJ1-3|NA|15
CASSLRGTSGNTIYF
TGTGCCAGCAGCTTGAGGGGGACCTCTGGAAACACCATATATTTT
>NA|TRBV6-4|TRBJ1-5|NA|14
CASRTDRNIQPQHF
TGTGCCAGCAGGACTGACAGGAACATTCAGCCCCAGCATTTT
>TRBD1|TRBV5-1|TRBJ1-1|once|15
CASRGQGGDNTEAFF
TGCGCCAGCAGAGGACAGGGAGGTGACAACACTGAAGCTTTCTTT
>NA|TRBV5-1|TRBJ1-1|NA|14
CASSLDGGGTEAFF
TGCGCCAGCAGCTTGGATGGGGGAGGCACTGAAGCTTTCTTT
>NA|TRBV18|TRBJ2-7|NA|13
CASSPEQGSEQYF
TGTGCCAGCTCGCCCGAGCAGGGCTCCGAGCAGTACTTC
>NA|TRBV4-3|TRBJ1-5|NA|14
CASSQDTKNQPQHF
TGCGCCAGCAGCCAAGATACTAAGAATCAGCCCCAGCATTTT
>NA|TRBV7-9|TRBJ1-2|NA|17
CASSLDGQLATAYGYTF
TGTGCCAGCAGCTTAGACGGACAGTTAGCAACGGCCTATGGCTACACCTTC
>TRBD1|TRBV19|TRBJ1-5|NA|15
CASRTTGGAYQPQHF
TGTGCCAGTAGGACTACAGGGGGCGCGTATCAGCCCCAGCATTTT
>TRBD1|TRBV6-4|TRBJ1-3|NA|14
CASRLDRAGNTIYF
TGTGCCAGCAGATTGGACAGGGCTGGAAACACCATATATTTT
>NA|TRBV6-5|TRBJ1-1|NA|16
CASSYLSTGWRTEAFF
TGTGCCAGCAGTTATTTATCTACAGGGTGGAGAACTGAAGCTTTCTTT
>NA|TRBV7-9|TRBJ1-1|NA|14
CASSRDTSGTEAFF
TGTGCCAGCAGCCGAGACACTTCGGGTACTGAAGCTTTCTTT
>NA|TRBV7-2|TRBJ2-5|once|15
CASSLAAGSGETQYF
TGTGCCAGCAGCTTAGCTGCAGGCAGTGGGGAGACCCAGTACTTC
>NA|TRBV25-1|TRBJ2-1|NA|14
CASSSSAPRDEQFF
TGTGCCAGCAGTTCCTCTGCTCCAAGGGATGAGCAGTTCTTC
>TRBD1|TRBV5-4|TRBJ1-1|NA|19
CASSGYSGQGPRTNTEAFF
TGTGCCAGCAGCGGGTACTCGGGACAGGGCCCCCGCACGAACACTGAAGCTTTCTTT
>TRBD1|TRBV27|TRBJ2-5|NA|18
CASSQYIRPRTGIETQYF
TGTGCCAGCAGTCAATACATACGCCCCCGGACAGGGATAGAGACCCAGTACTTC
>NA|TRBV5-1|TRBJ2-1|NA|15
CASSLIRGSYNEQFF
TGCGCCAGCAGCTTGATACGGGGGTCCTACAATGAGCAGTTCTTC
>NA|TRBV29-1|TRBJ2-1|NA|12
CSAWDRYNEQFF
TGCAGCGCCTGGGACCGTTACAATGAGCAGTTCTTC
>NA|TRBV7-9|TRBJ2-7|NA|14
CASSQRDRGYEQYF
TGTGCCAGCAGCCAGAGGGATAGAGGCTACGAGCAGTACTTC
>TRBD2|TRBV5-4|TRBJ2-7|NA|15
CASSGGLAGNYEQYF
TGTGCCAGCAGCGGGGGACTAGCGGGAAACTACGAGCAGTACTTC
>NA|TRBV7-9|TRBJ2-7|few|12
CASSLGAYEQYF
TGTGCCAGCAGCTTAGGGGCCTACGAGCAGTACTTC
>NA|TRBV28|TRBJ2-7|NA|12
CASSFGFYEQYF
TGTGCCAGCAGTTTTGGATTCTACGAGCAGTACTTC
>TRBD1|TRBV7-2|TRBJ2-7|once|15
CASSRQGGTSYEQYF
TGTGCCAGCAGCCGACAGGGTGGGACGTCCTACGAGCAGTACTTC
>TRBD2|TRBV18|TRBJ2-3|NA|16
CASSPVIAGYTDTQYF
TGTGCCAGCTCACCAGTTATAGCGGGGTACACAGATACGCAGTATTTT
>TRBD1|TRBV15|TRBJ1-2|NA|17
CATSRRIGQGDNYGYTF
TGTGCCACCAGCAGACGGATTGGACAGGGGGATAACTATGGCTACACCTTC
>NA|TRBV6-6|TRBJ1-4|NA|14
CASTKTPTNEKLFF
TGTGCCAGCACTAAGACACCAACTAATGAAAAACTGTTTTTT
>NA|TRBV5-1|TRBJ2-2|NA|16
CASSLFGGTNTGELFF
TGCGCCAGCAGCTTGTTTGGCGGGACGAACACCGGGGAGCTGTTTTTT